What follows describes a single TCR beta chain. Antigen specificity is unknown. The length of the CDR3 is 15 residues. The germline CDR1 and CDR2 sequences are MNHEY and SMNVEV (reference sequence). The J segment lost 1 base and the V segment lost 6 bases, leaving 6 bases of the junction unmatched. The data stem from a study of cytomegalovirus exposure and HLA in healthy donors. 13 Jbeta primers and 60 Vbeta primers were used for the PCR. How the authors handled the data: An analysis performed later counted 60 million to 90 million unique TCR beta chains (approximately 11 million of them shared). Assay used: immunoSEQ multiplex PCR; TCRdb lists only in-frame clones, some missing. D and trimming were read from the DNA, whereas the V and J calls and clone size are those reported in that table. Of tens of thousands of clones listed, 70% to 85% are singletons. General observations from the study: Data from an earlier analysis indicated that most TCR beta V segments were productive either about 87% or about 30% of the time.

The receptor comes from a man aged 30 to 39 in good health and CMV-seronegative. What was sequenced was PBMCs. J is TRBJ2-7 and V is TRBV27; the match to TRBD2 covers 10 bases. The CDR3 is CASRYGTSASYEQYF. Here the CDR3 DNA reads TGTGCCAGCAGATACGGGACTAGCGCTTCCTACGAGCAGTACTTC.